Below are 18 T cell receptor beta chains sequenced from a single sample in a study of post-analysis software for immune sequencing data. Notes on the study in general: There were five TRBV segments more frequent in patients than controls, and TRBV5-6, TRBV5-1 and TRBV20-1 were among them.

Unique molecular identifiers were present in the TCR beta cDNA libraries. A single record per CDR3 protein comes from TCRdb applying MiXCR to the PCR reads. The sample records 650,000 to 900,000 distinct CDR3 sequences, roughly 50% being singletons. Their specific antigens are unknown. Sequencing was carried out using blood. The source is a girl aged 10-17 years with multiple sclerosis.

This clonotype was seen ten or more times. The rearrangement uses TRBV7-8 and TRBJ2-3; 15 bases fit TRBD2. The CDR3 runs to 18 residues. Germline V CDR1 and CDR2: SGHVS, FQNEAQ. Trimming removed 5 bases from V and 9 bases from J; junction bases left unmatched: 15. In DNA, the CDR3 is TGTGCCAGCAGCCTCGGGAGGGGACTAGCGGGAGGTCGCGACACGCAGTATTTT. It encodes CASSLGRGLAGGRDTQYF.

The chain uses TRBV6-6 and TRBJ2-5; TRBD2 matches at 9 bases. Germline V gives CDR1 MNHNY, CDR2 SVGAGI (reference sequence). The CDR3 is made up of 17 amino acids. J was trimmed by 5 bases and V by 0 bases; bases with no gene match: 10. CDR3 loop: CASSYSAGGYFVETQYF. The CDR3, as DNA: TGTGCCAGCAGTTACTCCGCGGGAGGGTATTTTGTGGAGACCCAGTACTTC.

This chain links TRBV6-5 with TRBJ2-4; D ambiguous. The CDR3 is made up of 15 amino acids. Germline values: CDR1 MNHEY, CDR2 SVGAGI. The ends were cut back, 5 bases at V and 1 base at J, with 12 bases in the middle. CDR3 region: CASSPEAQAKNIQYF. In DNA, the CDR3 is TGTGCCAGCAGTCCCGAGGCACAGGCCAAAAACATTCAGTACTTC.

The CDR3 is CSGGTSGARTDTQYF. CDR3 sequence (DNA): TGCAGTGGAGGGACTAGCGGGGCCCGCACAGATACGCAGTATTTT. This rearrangement joins TRBV20-1 to TRBJ2-3; 13 bases align to TRBD2. Germline V gene data show CDR1 as DFQATT and CDR2 as SNEGSKA (reference sequence). Losses at the gene ends were 7 bases for V and 1 base for J; bases not matched to a gene: 5. The CDR3 covers 15 residues.

This rearrangement joins TRBV4-1 to TRBJ2-5, with a possible D match to TRBD2 (6 bases). Trimming pared 1 base from V and 4 bases from J, leaving 16 bases between. Germline CDR1 and CDR2: MGHRA and YSYEKL. This CDR3 contains 16 residues. The CDR3 coding sequence is TGCGCCAGCAGCCAAGCCTTGGGGGGAGTCGTAGAGACCCAGTACTTC. Its translation: CASSQALGGVVETQYF.

The V and J genes are TRBV29-1 and TRBJ2-7; TRBD2 aligns across 8 bases. The trim removed 1 base at V and 2 bases at J, leaving 7 bases unmatched. Per the germline V gene, CDR1 is SQVTM and CDR2 is ANQGSEA. This CDR3 has 15 amino acids. CDR3 in amino acids: CSVEVGLAGPYEQYF. The CDR3 DNA reads as TGCAGCGTTGAAGTAGGGCTAGCGGGCCCCTACGAGCAGTACTTC.

Only one count was recorded for this clonotype. The genes are TRBV3-1 and TRBJ1-2, with D unclear. The CDR3 sequence is 15 residues long. Germline V gene sequence: CDR1 LGHDT, CDR2 YNNKEL (reference sequence). V was cut by 0 bases and J by 3 bases, with 11 bases left in between. The CDR3 loop reads CASSQEPIDDYGYTF. CDR3 DNA: TGTGCCAGCAGCCAAGAACCCATTGATGACTATGGCTACACCTTC.

The chain joins TRBV20-1 to TRBJ2-1, with a weak D call TRBD2 (5 bases). Between the trimmed V and J ends, which lost 2 bases and 0 bases, there was a span of 14 bases. The CDR3 is 16 residues long. The V gene's germline CDR1 is DFQATT and CDR2 SNEGSKA (reference sequence). The CDR3 region has the DNA TGCAGTGCTAGACCAACTAGTGGGAGCTCCTACAATGAGCAGTTCTTC. Encoded protein: CSARPTSGSSYNEQFF.

This clonotype has a handful of counts. This chain uses TRBV29-1 with TRBJ2-3, with D perhaps matching TRBD2 (6 bases). Trimming cost V 6 bases and J 0 bases, with 16 bases left between them. The CDR3 is 15 residues long. Per germline, CDR1 SQVTM and CDR2 ANQGSEA. The CDR3 sequence is CSVLGGPFSTDTQYF. CDR3 nucleotides: TGCAGCGTCCTCGGGGGACCCTTTAGCACAGATACGCAGTATTTT.

The V gene is TRBV7-2, the J gene TRBJ2-4; 8 nucleotides align to TRBD2. The DNA end lines up better with TRBJ2-7; the J call may be wrong. Germline lookup yields CDR1 SGHTA and CDR2 FQGNSA. This CDR3 is 15 amino acids long. CDR3 nucleotides: TGTGCCAGCAGCTTAAGCGGGACTAGATTCTACGAGCAGTACTTC. Translation: CASSLSGTRFYEQYF.

V usage is TRBV4-2 and J usage is TRBJ2-4; maybe TRBD2 (5 bases). With the DNA end fitting TRBJ2-7 better, the J assignment may be wrong. Germline V gives CDR1 LGHNA, CDR2 YNFKEQ. The CDR3 totals 13 residues. The CDR3 region has the DNA TGTGCCAGCAGCCCTCGAGCGGCTAACGAGCAGTACTTC. Its protein product is CASSPRAANEQYF.

This clonotype was detected only a few times. This rearrangement joins TRBV10-2 to TRBJ2-7; either TRBD1 or TRBD2 may supply D (5 bases each). From germline, CDR1 is WSHSY and CDR2 SAAADI. This CDR3 is 14 amino acids long. V was clipped by 2 bases and J by 2 bases, with 10 bases between them. The CDR3 sequence: CASSERGVAYEQYF. CDR3 in DNA: TGCGCCAGCAGTGAGAGGGGAGTGGCCTACGAGCAGTACTTC.

The chain recombines TRBV14 with TRBJ2-3; D unresolved. The CDR3 is 13 residues long. Deletions cut 5 bases from V and 1 base from J, with 7 bases between. Germline V gene lookup returns CDR1 SGHDN and CDR2 FVKESK. The CDR3 DNA sequence: TGTGCCAGCAGCAGGGTGGGCACAGATACGCAGTATTTT. It is translated as CASSRVGTDTQYF.

V is TRBV10-2 and J is TRBJ2-6, with 7 bases that match TRBD2. Trimming at V came to 7 bases and at J to 2 bases, leaving 2 bases not matched to a gene. This CDR3 has 14 residues. The V gene's germline CDR1 is WSHSY and CDR2 SAAADI. CDR3 in DNA: TGCGCCAGCATCCGGGGGGCTGGGGCCAACGTCCTGACTTTC. Translated: CASIRGAGANVLTF.

A note on this clonotype: Sequence at one end of the junction differs from germline and may be a read error. The V gene is TRBV7-2, the J gene TRBJ2-3; 10 bases fit TRBD2. The V gene's germline CDR1 is SGHTA and CDR2 FQGNSA. The length of the CDR3 is 15 residues. CDR3 sequence: CASSLVAGGPDTQYF. CDR3 nucleotide sequence: TGTGCTAGCAGCTTAGTAGCGGGAGGACCAGATACGCAGTATTTT.

This clonotype was recorded many times. The rearrangement uses TRBV5-6 and TRBJ2-5; no clear D. In germline, CDR1 is SGHDT, CDR2 YYEEEE. The CDR3 covers 15 residues. V gave up 4 bases and J gave up 1 base, with 14 bases separating them. The CDR3 nucleotides read TGTGCCAGCAGCCAGGCCGTAGGGCTCCAAGAGACCCAGTACTTC. Its translation: CASSQAVGLQETQYF.

J is TRBJ2-3 and V is TRBV12-3 or TRBV12-4; 9 bases are a match to TRBD2. The J segment lost 5 bases and the V segment lost 4 bases, leaving 25 bases of the junction unmatched. The CDR3 has 21 amino acids. The CDR3 spells CASSSRRKASGEVVPVDTQYF. The CDR3 DNA reads TGTGCCAGCAGTTCCCGAAGGAAGGCTAGCGGGGAGGTTGTTCCAGTAGATACGCAGTATTTT.

The V call is TRBV20-1, the J call TRBJ2-7; 16 bases align to TRBD2. Per germline, CDR1 DFQATT and CDR2 SNEGSKA (reference sequence). This CDR3 contains 16 residues. V lost 4 bases and J lost 5; bases outside the gene matches: 8. The CDR3 sequence: CSATGGLAGGSHEQYF. The CDR3, as DNA: TGCAGTGCTACCGGGGGACTAGCGGGAGGGTCCCACGAGCAGTACTTC.